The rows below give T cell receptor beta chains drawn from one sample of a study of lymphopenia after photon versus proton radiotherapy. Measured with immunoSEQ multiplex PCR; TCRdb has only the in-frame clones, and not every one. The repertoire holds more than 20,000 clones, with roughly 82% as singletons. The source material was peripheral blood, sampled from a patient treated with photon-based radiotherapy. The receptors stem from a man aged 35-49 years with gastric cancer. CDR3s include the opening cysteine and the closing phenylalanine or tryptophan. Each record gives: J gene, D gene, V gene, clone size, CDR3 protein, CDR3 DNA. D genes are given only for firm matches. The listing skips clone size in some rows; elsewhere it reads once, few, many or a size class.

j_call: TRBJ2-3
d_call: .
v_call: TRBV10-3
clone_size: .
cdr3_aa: CAISDRDTQYF
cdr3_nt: TGTGCCATCAGTGACCGGGATACGCAGTATTTT

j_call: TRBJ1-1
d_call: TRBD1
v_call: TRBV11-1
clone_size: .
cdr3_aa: CASSFVTGGTEAFF
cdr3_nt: TGTGCCAGCAGCTTCGTTACAGGGGGCACTGAAGCTTTCTTT

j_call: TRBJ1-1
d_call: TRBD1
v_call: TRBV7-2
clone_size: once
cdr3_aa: CASSQDRGSGGAFF
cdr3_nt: TGCGCCAGCAGCCAAGATCGAGGATCAGGGGGAGCTTTCTTT

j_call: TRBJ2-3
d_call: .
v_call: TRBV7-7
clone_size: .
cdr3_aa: CASSPTRGPQGTQYF
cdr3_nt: TGTGCTAGCAGCCCCACGCGGGGGCCCCAGGGTACGCAGTATTTT

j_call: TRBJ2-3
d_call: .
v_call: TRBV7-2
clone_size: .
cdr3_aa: CASSLSGDTQYF
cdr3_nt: TGTGCCAGCAGCTTAAGCGGTGATACGCAGTATTTT

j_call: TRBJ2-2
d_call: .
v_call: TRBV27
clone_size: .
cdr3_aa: CASSRRQANTGELFF
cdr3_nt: TGTGCCAGCAGTCGACGACAGGCGAACACCGGGGAGCTGTTTTTT

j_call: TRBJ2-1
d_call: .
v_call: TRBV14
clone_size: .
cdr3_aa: CASSRSLVEQFF
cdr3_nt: TGTGCCAGCAGCCGCAGCCTGGTAGAGCAGTTCTTC

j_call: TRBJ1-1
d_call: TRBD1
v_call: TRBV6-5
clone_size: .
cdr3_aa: CASSPDRQNTEAFF
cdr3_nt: TGTGCCAGCAGCCCGGACAGGCAGAACACTGAAGCTTTCTTT

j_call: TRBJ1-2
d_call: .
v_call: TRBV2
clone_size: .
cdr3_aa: CAMGGPPYGYTF
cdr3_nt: TGTGCCATGGGGGGACCACCCTATGGCTACACCTTC

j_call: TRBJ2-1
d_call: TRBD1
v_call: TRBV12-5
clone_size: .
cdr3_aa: CASGNPTGNEQFF
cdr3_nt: TGTGCTAGTGGTAATCCGACAGGGAATGAGCAGTTCTTC

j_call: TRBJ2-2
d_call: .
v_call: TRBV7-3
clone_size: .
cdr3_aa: CASSPQGSAGELFF
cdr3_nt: TGTGCCAGCAGCCCCCAGGGGTCGGCCGGGGAGCTGTTTTTT

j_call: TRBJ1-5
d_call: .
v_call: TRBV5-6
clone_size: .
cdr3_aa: CASSKGQSNQPQHF
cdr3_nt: TGTGCCAGCAGCAAAGGACAGAGCAATCAGCCCCAGCATTTT

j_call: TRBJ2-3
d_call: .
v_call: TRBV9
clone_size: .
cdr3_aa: CASSGGGGDTQYF
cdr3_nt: TGTGCCAGCAGCGGCGGCGGTGGAGATACGCAGTATTTT

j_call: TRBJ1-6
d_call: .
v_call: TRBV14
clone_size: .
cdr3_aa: CASSLVLNSPLHF
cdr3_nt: TGTGCCAGCAGCCTGGTCCTAAATTCACCCCTCCACTTT